The T cell receptor (beta chain) described here comes from a study of blood T cell repertoires in COVID-19. Study-wide background: The United States, Italy and Spain supplied acute and convalescent COVID-19 samples. The analysed material was cDNA or gDNA that came from T cells, B-cell-depleted T cells, or PBMCs.

This clone occurred a few times. V dropped 3 bases and J dropped 6; count of bases not matched to a gene: 14. In germline, CDR1 is GTSNPN, CDR2 SVGIG (reference sequence). The CDR3 runs to 15 residues. Source study methods: Using reference gene primer amplification, nucleated cell counts were estimated. Generated by immunoSEQ multiplex PCR, the TCRdb table keeps only in-frame clones and is missing some. That table is the source of V, J and clone size, and D and trimming were worked out from the DNA. The table lists 210,000 or so clones, approximately 81% of them singletons. The chain has TRBV30 and TRBJ2-7; 7 nucleotides line up with TRBD2. This TCR was recovered from a woman older than 75 with active or convalescent COVID-19. The specimen sequenced was peripheral blood. CDR3 protein: CAWSARRAGIGEQYF. The CDR3 DNA reads as TGTGCCTGGAGCGCCCGTCGAGCGGGGATTGGCGAGCAGTACTTC.